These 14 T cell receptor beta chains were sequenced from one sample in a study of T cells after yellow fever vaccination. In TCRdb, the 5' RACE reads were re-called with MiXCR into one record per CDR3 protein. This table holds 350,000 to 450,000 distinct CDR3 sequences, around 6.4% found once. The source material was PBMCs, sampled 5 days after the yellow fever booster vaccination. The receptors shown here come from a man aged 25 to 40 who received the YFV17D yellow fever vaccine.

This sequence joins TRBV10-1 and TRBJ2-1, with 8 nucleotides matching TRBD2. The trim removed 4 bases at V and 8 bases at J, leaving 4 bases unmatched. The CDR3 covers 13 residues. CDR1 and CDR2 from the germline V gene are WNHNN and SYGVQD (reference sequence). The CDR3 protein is CASSVSGDHEQFF. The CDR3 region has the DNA TGCGCCAGCAGTGTTAGCGGGGACCATGAGCAGTTCTTC.

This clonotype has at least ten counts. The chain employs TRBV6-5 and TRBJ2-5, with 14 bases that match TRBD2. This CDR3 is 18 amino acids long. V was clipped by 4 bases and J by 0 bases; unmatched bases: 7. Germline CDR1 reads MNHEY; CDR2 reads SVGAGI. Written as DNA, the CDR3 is TGTGCCAGCAGTTCGAGGGGACTAGCGGGGGCTAACCAAGAGACCCAGTACTTC. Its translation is CASSSRGLAGANQETQYF.

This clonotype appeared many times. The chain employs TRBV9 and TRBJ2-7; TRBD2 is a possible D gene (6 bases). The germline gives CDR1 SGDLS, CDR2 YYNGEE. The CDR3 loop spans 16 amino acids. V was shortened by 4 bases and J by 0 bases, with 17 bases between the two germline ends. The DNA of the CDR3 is TGTGCCAGCAGCCCTAGAGTGGCGGGAAGCTCCTACGAGCAGTACTTC. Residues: CASSPRVAGSSYEQYF.

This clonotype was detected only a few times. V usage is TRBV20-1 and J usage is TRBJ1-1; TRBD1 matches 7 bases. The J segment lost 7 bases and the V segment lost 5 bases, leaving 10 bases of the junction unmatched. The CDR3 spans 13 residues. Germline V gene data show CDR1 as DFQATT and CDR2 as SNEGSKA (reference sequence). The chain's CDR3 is CSAPEQGIGEAFF. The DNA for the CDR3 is TGCAGTGCTCCGGAACAGGGGATCGGTGAAGCTTTCTTT.

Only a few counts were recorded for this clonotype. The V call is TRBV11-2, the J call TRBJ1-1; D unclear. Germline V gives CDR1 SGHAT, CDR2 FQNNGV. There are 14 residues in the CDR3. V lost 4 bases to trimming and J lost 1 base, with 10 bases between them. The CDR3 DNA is TGTGCCAGCAGCTCGCACATTAGGAACACTGAAGCTTTCTTT. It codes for CASSSHIRNTEAFF.

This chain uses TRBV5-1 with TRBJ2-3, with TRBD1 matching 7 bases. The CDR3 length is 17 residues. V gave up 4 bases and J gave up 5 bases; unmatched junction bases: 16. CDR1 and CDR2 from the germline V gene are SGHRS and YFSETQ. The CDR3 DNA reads TGCGCCAGCAGCGGTAACGGGATAAGGGGGCAGGAAGATACGCAGTATTTT. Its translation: CASSGNGIRGQEDTQYF.

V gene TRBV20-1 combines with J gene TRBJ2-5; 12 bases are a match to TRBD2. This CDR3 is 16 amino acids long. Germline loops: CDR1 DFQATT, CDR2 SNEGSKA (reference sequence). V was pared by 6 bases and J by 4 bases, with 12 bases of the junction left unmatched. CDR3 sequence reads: CSASPSSGRVRETQYF. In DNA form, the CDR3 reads TGCAGTGCCTCCCCCTCTAGCGGGAGGGTGAGAGAGACCCAGTACTTC.

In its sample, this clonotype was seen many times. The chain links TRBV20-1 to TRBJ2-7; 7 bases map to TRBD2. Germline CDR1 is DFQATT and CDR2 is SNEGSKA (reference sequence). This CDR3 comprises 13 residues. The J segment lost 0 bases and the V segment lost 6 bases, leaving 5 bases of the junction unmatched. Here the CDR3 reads CSANSGPSYEQYF. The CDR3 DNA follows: TGCAGTGCGAATAGCGGGCCCTCCTACGAGCAGTACTTC.

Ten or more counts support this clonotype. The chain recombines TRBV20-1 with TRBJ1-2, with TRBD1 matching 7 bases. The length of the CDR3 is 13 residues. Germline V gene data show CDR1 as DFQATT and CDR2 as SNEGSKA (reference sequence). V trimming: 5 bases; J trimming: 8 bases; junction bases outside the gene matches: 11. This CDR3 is CSAPRDSRGGYTF. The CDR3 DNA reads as TGCAGTGCTCCCCGGGACAGCCGCGGAGGCTACACCTTC.

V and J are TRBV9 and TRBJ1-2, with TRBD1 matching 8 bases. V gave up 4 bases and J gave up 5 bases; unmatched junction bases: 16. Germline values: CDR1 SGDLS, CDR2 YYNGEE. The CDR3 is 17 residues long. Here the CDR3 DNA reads TGTGCCAGCAGCATGGGGGCAACACAGGGGGTGGTATATGGCTACACCTTC. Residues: CASSMGATQGVVYGYTF.

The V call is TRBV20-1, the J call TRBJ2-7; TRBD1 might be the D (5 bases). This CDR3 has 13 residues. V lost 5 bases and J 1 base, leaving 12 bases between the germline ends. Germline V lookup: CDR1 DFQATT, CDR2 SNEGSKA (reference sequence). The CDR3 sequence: CSAPRSGSYEQYF. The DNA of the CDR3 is TGCAGTGCTCCCAGGTCAGGGTCCTACGAGCAGTACTTC.

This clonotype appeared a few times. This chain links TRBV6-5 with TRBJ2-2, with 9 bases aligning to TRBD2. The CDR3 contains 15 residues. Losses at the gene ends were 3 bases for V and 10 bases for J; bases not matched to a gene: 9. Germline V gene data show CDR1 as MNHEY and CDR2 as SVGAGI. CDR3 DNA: TGTGCCAGCAGTTATGTGGCGGGAGGGCCGGAGGAGCTGTTTTTT. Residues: CASSYVAGGPEELFF.

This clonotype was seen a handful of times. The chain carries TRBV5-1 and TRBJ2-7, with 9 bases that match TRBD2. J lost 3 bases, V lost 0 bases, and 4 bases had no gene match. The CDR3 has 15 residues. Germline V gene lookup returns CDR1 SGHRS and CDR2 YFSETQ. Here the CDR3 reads CASSLELAGLYEQYF. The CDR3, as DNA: TGCGCCAGCAGCTTGGAACTAGCGGGTCTCTACGAGCAGTACTTC.

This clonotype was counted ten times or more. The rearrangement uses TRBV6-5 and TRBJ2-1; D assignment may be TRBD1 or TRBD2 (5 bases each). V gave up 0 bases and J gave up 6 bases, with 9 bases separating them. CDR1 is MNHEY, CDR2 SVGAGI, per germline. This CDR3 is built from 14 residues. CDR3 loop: CASSYSRGINEQFF. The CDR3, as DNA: TGTGCCAGCAGTTACTCGAGGGGAATCAATGAGCAGTTCTTC.